What follows are 13 T cell receptor beta chains derived from one specimen sequenced in a study of blood T cell repertoires in COVID-19. TCRdb's copy holds only in-frame clones and misses some; the assay was immunoSEQ multiplex PCR. This table has roughly 300,000 clones, roughly nine tenths appearing once. The sequenced material came from peripheral blood. These receptors came from a woman in her thirties with COVID-19, enrolled during active disease.

Comments on this clone: One end of the junction varies from germline; a read error may be responsible. The rearrangement joins TRBV11-2 to TRBJ2-7, with 7 positions matching TRBD1. This CDR3 comprises 11 residues. Germline CDR1 is SGHAT and CDR2 is FQNNGV. The CDR3 here is CGTGTDYEQYF. DNA of the CDR3: TGCGGAACTGGGACAGACTACGAGCAGTACTTC.

This clone was observed once. The chain employs TRBV28 and TRBJ1-4; TRBD1 is a possible D gene (5 bases). This CDR3 comprises 12 residues. Trimming pared 8 bases from V and 12 bases from J, leaving 16 bases between. Germline loops: CDR1 MDHEN, CDR2 SYDVKM. The CDR3 nucleotides read TGTGCCAGCGCCAGCTCGGGACTCCAACTGTTTTTT. Protein: CASASSGLQLFF. The whole variable domain, remainder taken from reference TRBV28 and TRBJ1-4, is DVKVTQSSRYLVKRTGEKVFLECVQDMDHENMFWYRQDPGLGLRLIYFSYDVKMKEKGDIPEGYSVSREKKERFSLILESASTNQTSMYLCASASSGLQLFFGSGTQLSVL.

This clone was seen a single time. The rearrangement links TRBV18 to TRBJ2-7; D possibly corresponds to TRBD2 (6 bases). Trimming stripped 0 bases from V and 2 bases from J, with 14 bases between. CDR1 KGHSH and CDR2 LQKENI come from the germline V gene. The CDR3 extends over 16 amino acids. The DNA for the CDR3 is TGTGCCAGCTCACCACCGGGGGGTCTAAAGACCTACGAGCAGTACTTC. Its protein is CASSPPGGLKTYEQYF. Drawing the rest from reference TRBV18 and TRBJ2-7, the complete variable domain is NAGVMQNPRHLVRRRGQEARLRCSPMKGHSHVYWYRQLPEEGLKFMVYLQKENIIDESGMPKERFSAEFPKEGPSILRIQQVVRGDSAAYFCASSPPGGLKTYEQYFGPGTRLTVT.

As to this clone: Different DNA sequences within this sample yield the same CDR3. The chain has TRBV30 and TRBJ1-1; D call uncertain. CDR1 GTSNPN and CDR2 SVGIG come from the germline V gene (reference sequence). Between the trimmed V and J ends, which lost 0 bases and 4 bases, there was a span of 6 bases. There are 12 residues in the CDR3. This chain's CDR3 is CAWSVGGTEAFF. The DNA of the CDR3 is TGTGCCTGGAGTGTAGGCGGCACTGAAGCTTTCTTT.

In nucleotides, the CDR3 is TGTGCCAGCCGGCCGACAGTGAACACTGAAGCTTTCTTT. This sequence encodes CASRPTVNTEAFF. This chain links TRBV2 with TRBJ1-1, with D possibly matching TRBD1 (5 bases). V lost 8 bases and J 0 bases, leaving 10 bases between the germline ends. Germline lookup yields CDR1 SNHLY and CDR2 FYNNEI. The CDR3 is made up of 13 amino acids.

This rearrangement joins TRBV6-5 to TRBJ1-1, with D tentatively TRBD1 (5 bases). Trimming shortened V by 6 bases and J by 10 bases, and 15 bases separated the two germline ends. The CDR3 covers 12 residues. CDR1 is MNHEY, CDR2 SVGAGI, per germline. CDR3 residues: CASRRTNGRAFF. CDR3 DNA sequence: TGTGCCAGCAGGCGGACAAATGGTCGAGCTTTCTTT.

The chain joins TRBV4-1 to TRBJ1-1; perhaps TRBD1 as D (6 bases). The length of the CDR3 is 13 residues. The germline CDR1 and CDR2 sequences are MGHRA and YSYEKL. V gave up 4 bases and J gave up 6 bases, with 12 bases separating them. The CDR3: CASSLRGGPEAFF. For the CDR3, the DNA is TGCGCCAGCAGCCTACGAGGGGGTCCTGAAGCTTTCTTT.

The chain uses TRBV4-1 and TRBJ2-1, with 7 bases identical to TRBD1. Germline CDR1 and CDR2: MGHRA and YSYEKL. V lost 4 bases and J lost 5; bases outside the gene matches: 2. The CDR3 consists of 13 residues. The CDR3 loop is CASSRTGNNEQFF. In DNA form, the CDR3 reads TGCGCCAGCAGCCGGACAGGTAACAATGAGCAGTTCTTC.

The gene calls are TRBV7-3 and TRBJ2-1; TRBD2 matches 16 bases. The germline gives CDR1 SGHTA, CDR2 FQGTGA. CDR3 size: 15 residues. V lost 5 bases, J lost 8 bases, and 3 bases stayed unmatched. The CDR3 here is CASSPGTSGRDEQFF. The CDR3 nucleotides read TGTGCCAGCAGCCCCGGGACTAGCGGGAGGGATGAGCAGTTCTTC.

The chain couples TRBV1 to TRBJ2-7; TRBD2 is taken as the D call from the table, unchecked against the DNA. TRBV1 is an annotated pseudogene. The CDR3 covers 16 residues. CDR3 sequence reads: CTSSQDQLAGVYEQYF. CDR3 bases: TGCACCAGCAGCCAAGATCAACTAGCGGGAGTCTACGAGCAGTACTTC.

The chain combines TRBV7-9 with TRBJ1-4, with D perhaps matching TRBD1 (6 bases). Trimming took 4 bases from V and 8 from J, leaving 8 bases between them. This CDR3 has 12 amino acids. CDR1 and CDR2 (germline): SEHNR, FQNEAQ (reference sequence). CDR3 bases: TGTGCCAGCAGCTCCGGGACAGAAAAACTGTTTTTT. Its protein product is CASSSGTEKLFF.

This chain uses TRBV12-3 or TRBV12-4 with TRBJ1-4, with 8 nucleotides matching TRBD1. The CDR3 loop spans 13 amino acids. V shed 8 bases, J shed 7 bases, and the junction held 6 bases outside the gene matches. The CDR3 loop reads CASVPGGGEKLFF. Here the CDR3 DNA reads TGTGCCAGCGTCCCAGGGGGCGGTGAAAAACTGTTTTTT.

The chain employs TRBV10-3 and TRBJ2-1; 11 bases are shared with TRBD2. CDR3 length equals 17 residues. J gave up 0 bases and V 10 bases, and 11 bases lay outside the gene matches. Germline V gene lookup returns CDR1 ENHRY and CDR2 SYGVKD. In DNA form, the CDR3 reads TGTGCCACCACCGGGACTAGCGGATCATTCTCCTACAATGAGCAGTTCTTC. This sequence encodes CATTGTSGSFSYNEQFF.